The next 12 T cell receptor beta chains were all read from a single sample in a study of blood T cell repertoires in COVID-19. Method: immunoSEQ multiplex PCR; TCRdb's copy keeps in-frame clones and lacks some. The data contain 650,000 to 800,000 clones, 85% to 90% of them singletons. Material: peripheral blood. The receptors originated from a woman aged 18-29 years with acute or convalescent COVID-19.

This CDR3 is CASSATLNYGYTF. The CDR3 coding sequence is TGCGCCAGCAGCGCGACACTTAACTATGGCTACACCTTC. The gene calls are TRBV5-1 and TRBJ1-2; no reliable D call. The germline gives CDR1 SGHRS, CDR2 YFSETQ. The V end was cut by 4 bases, the J end by 1 base, with 8 bases between. This CDR3 region has 13 residues.

The V call is TRBV2, the J call TRBJ2-7; TRBD2 might be the D (6 bases). V was pared by 0 bases and J by 6 bases, with 15 bases between. The CDR3 is 15 amino acids. Germline loops: CDR1 SNHLY, CDR2 FYNNEI. The CDR3 loop is CASSEAGGGLVEQYF. The CDR3 nucleotides are TGTGCCAGCAGTGAAGCGGGAGGAGGGCTGGTCGAGCAGTACTTC.

The V gene is TRBV30, the J gene TRBJ2-1; 9 positions agree with TRBD2. This CDR3 is 13 amino acids long. Germline CDR1 reads GTSNPN; CDR2 reads SVGIG (reference sequence). V was pared by 8 bases and J by 4 bases, with 6 bases of the junction left unmatched. The CDR3 reads CAGELAGYNEQFF. Written as DNA, the CDR3 is TGTGCCGGGGAGCTAGCGGGGTACAATGAGCAGTTCTTC.

The chain employs TRBV27 and TRBJ1-1; D might be TRBD1 (6 bases). In germline, CDR1 is MNHEY, CDR2 SMNVEV (reference sequence). The V gene lost 6 bases and the J gene lost 0 bases, with 14 bases spanning the gap. The CDR3 consists of 15 residues. This CDR3 reads CASSTRTELNTEAFF. For the CDR3, the DNA is TGTGCCAGCAGCACACGGACAGAGTTGAACACTGAAGCTTTCTTT.

V gene TRBV18 combines with J gene TRBJ2-4; 9 bases agree with TRBD1. Germline CDR1 reads KGHSH; CDR2 reads LQKENI. The CDR3 runs 16 residues. The ends lost 5 bases at V and 7 bases at J; junction bases unmatched: 12. CDR3 region: CASSAGTGLLRNIQYF. DNA of the CDR3: TGTGCCAGCTCAGCGGGGACAGGGCTCCTTAGGAACATTCAGTACTTC.

The chain combines TRBV5-1 with TRBJ2-1; 9 bases fit TRBD2. Germline V CDR1 and CDR2: SGHRS, YFSETQ. Trimming cost V 2 bases and J 4 bases; bases outside gene matches: 4. This CDR3 spans 15 amino acids. CDR3 loop: CASSFSGGPYNEQFF. The CDR3 DNA sequence: TGCGCCAGCAGCTTTAGCGGGGGACCTTACAATGAGCAGTTCTTC. Supplemented by reference TRBV5-1 and TRBJ2-1, the full variable domain reads KAGVTQTPRYLIKTRGQQVTLSCSPISGHRSVSWYQQTPGQGLQFLFEYFSETQRNKGNFPGRFSGRQFSNSRSEMNVSTLELGDSALYLCASSFSGGPYNEQFFGPGTRLTVL.

Notes on this clone: The sample holds other DNA sequences that translate to the same CDR3. The gene calls are TRBV7-9 and TRBJ1-2, with 9 positions matching TRBD1. The CDR3 runs to 13 residues. V lost 5 bases to trimming and J lost 4 bases; unmatched junction nucleotides: 2. Germline CDR1 reads SEHNR; CDR2 reads FQNEAQ (reference sequence). In nucleotides, the CDR3 is TGTGCCAGCAGCCCGGACAGGGGCTATGGCTACACCTTC. Amino acids: CASSPDRGYGYTF.

V usage is TRBV27 and J usage is TRBJ2-7; D is perhaps TRBD2 (5 bases). The length of the CDR3 is 14 residues. V dropped 2 bases and J dropped 6 bases, with 14 bases sitting between them. Germline-derived CDR1 and CDR2 are MNHEY and SMNVEV (reference sequence). The CDR3 region is CASSLAGRLVEQYF. The CDR3 bases are TGTGCCAGCAGTTTAGCGGGTAGGCTTGTCGAGCAGTACTTC.

This chain connects TRBV18 to TRBJ1-3; D unresolved. CDR1 and CDR2 from the germline V gene are KGHSH and LQKENI. V gave up 3 bases and J gave up 0 bases, with 9 bases separating them. CDR3 length equals 15 residues. CDR3 residues: CASSPTRDSGNTIYF. The CDR3 DNA sequence: TGTGCCAGCTCACCCACGAGAGACTCTGGAAACACCATATATTTT.

This chain connects TRBV7-9 to TRBJ1-5, with D hard to call. Trimming pared 5 bases from V and 3 bases from J, leaving 8 bases between. CDR1 is SEHNR, CDR2 FQNEAQ, per germline (reference sequence). The CDR3 contains 13 residues. In DNA, the CDR3 is TGTGCCAGCAGCCGGTCCTTCAATCAGCCCCAGCATTTT. This translates into CASSRSFNQPQHF.

The V call is TRBV3-1 (or the pseudogene TRBV3-2), the J call TRBJ2-7, with D unresolved. The V gene's germline CDR1 is LGHDT and CDR2 YNNKEL (reference sequence). There are 13 residues in the CDR3. Trimming stripped 3 bases from V and 0 bases from J, with 6 bases between. The CDR3 DNA reads TGTGCCAGCAGCCAGCCTAACTCCTACGAGCAGTACTTC. It codes for CASSQPNSYEQYF.

CDR3 sequence reads: CASSYTYSLTDLDQPQHF. CDR3 coding DNA: TGTGCCAGCAGTTACACCTATTCATTGACAGATCTCGATCAGCCCCAGCATTTT. The chain joins TRBV6-2 or TRBV6-3 to TRBJ1-5; perhaps TRBD1 as D (5 bases). Germline CDR1 reads MNHEY; CDR2 reads SVGEGT. V lost 2 bases and J 5 bases, leaving 22 bases between the germline ends. This CDR3 region has 18 residues.